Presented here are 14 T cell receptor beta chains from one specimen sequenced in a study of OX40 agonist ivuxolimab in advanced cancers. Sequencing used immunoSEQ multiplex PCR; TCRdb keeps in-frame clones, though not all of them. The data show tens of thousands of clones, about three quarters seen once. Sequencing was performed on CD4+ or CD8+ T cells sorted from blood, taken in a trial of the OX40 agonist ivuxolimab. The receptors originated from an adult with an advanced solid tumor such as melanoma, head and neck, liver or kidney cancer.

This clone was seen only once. Here the CDR3 DNA reads TGTGCCAGTAGTATGGCTGGTTGGGGAAGCACCGCTCCAACTAATGAAAAACTGTTTTTT. The encoded protein is CASSMAGWGSTAPTNEKLFF. The V gene is TRBV19, the J gene TRBJ1-4; D not certain. Germline assignment: CDR1 LNHDA and CDR2 SQIVND (reference sequence). V lost 3 bases, J lost 0 bases, and 23 bases lay in between. The CDR3 consists of 20 residues.

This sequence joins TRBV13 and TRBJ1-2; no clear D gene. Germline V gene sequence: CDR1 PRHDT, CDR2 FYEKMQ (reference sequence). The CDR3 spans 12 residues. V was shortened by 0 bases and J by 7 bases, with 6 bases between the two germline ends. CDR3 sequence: CASSLGGGGYTF. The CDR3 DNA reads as TGTGCCAGCAGCTTAGGTGGAGGTGGCTACACCTTC.

The CDR3 DNA is TGTGCCAGCAGCCAGGGCCAGGGGGCAGGCGAGCAGTACTTC. Translation gives CASSQGQGAGEQYF. The chain uses TRBV5-4 and TRBJ2-7; TRBD1 aligns across 8 bases. Germline V gene sequence: CDR1 SGHNT, CDR2 YYREEE (reference sequence). The CDR3 sequence is 14 residues long. With V trimmed by 4 bases and J by 6 bases, 9 bases remained unmatched.

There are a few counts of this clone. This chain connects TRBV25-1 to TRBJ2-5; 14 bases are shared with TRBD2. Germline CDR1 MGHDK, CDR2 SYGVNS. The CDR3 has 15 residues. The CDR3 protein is CEEPGLAGVGETQYF. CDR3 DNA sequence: TGTGAGGAGCCGGGACTAGCGGGAGTGGGGGAGACCCAGTACTTC.

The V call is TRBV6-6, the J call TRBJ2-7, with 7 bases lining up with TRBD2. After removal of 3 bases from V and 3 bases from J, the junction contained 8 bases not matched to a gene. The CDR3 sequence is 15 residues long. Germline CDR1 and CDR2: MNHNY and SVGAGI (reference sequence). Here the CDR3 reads CASSYAGVMVYEQYF. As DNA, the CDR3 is TGTGCCAGCAGTTATGCGGGGGTTATGGTCTACGAGCAGTACTTC.

The CDR3 DNA follows: TGTGCCAGCAGTTACTCGTTGCGGAACACTGAAGCTTTCTTT. Its protein is CASSYSLRNTEAFF. The J gene is TRBJ1-1, the V gene TRBV6-5, with D hard to call. The germline V and J ends were trimmed by 0 bases and 1 base, with 6 bases remaining between them. The CDR3 contains 14 residues. CDR1 is MNHEY, CDR2 SVGAGI, per germline.

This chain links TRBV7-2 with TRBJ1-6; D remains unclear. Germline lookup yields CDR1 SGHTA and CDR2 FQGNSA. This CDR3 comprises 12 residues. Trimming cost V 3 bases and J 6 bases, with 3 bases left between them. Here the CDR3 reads CASSFTNSPLHF. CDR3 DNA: TGTGCCAGCAGCTTCACTAATTCACCCCTCCACTTT.

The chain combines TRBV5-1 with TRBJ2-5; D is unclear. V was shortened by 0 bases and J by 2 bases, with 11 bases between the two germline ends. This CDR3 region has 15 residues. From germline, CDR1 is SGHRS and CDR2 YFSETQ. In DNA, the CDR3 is TGCGCCAGCAGCTTGGCGGCAGGCCAACAAGAGACCCAGTACTTC. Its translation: CASSLAAGQQETQYF.

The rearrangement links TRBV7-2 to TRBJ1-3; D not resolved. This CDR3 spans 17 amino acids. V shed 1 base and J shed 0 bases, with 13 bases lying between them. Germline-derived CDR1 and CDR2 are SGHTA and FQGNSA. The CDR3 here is CASSLVMQEISGNTIYF. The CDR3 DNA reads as TGTGCCAGCAGCTTAGTTATGCAGGAGATCTCTGGAAACACCATATATTTT.

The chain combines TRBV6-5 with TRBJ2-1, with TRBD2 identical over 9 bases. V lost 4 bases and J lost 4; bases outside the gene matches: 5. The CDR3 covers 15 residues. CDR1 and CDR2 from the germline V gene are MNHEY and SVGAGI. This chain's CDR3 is CASSSLAGRYNEQFF. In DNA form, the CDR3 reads TGTGCCAGCAGTTCTCTAGCGGGAAGGTACAATGAGCAGTTCTTC.

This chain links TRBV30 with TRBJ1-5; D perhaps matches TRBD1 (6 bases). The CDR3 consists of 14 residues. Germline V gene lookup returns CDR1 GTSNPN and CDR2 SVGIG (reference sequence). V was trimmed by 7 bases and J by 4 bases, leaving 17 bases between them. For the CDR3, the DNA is TGTGCCTCCGGGGGGCGACAGACAAATCAGCCCCAGCATTTT. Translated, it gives CASGGRQTNQPQHF.

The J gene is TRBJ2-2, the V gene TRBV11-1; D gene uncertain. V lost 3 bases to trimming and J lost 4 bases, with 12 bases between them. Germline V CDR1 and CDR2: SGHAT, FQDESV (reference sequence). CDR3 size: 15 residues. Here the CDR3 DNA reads TGTGCCAGCAGCTTCGCCGCGAGTGGCACCGGGGAGCTGTTTTTT. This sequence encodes CASSFAASGTGELFF.

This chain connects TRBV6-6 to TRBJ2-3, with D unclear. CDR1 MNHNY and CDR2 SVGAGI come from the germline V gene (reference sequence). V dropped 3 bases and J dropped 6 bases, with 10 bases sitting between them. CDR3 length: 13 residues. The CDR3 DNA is TGTGCCAGCAGTTATGGCAGCCCCGATACGCAGTATTTT. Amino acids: CASSYGSPDTQYF.

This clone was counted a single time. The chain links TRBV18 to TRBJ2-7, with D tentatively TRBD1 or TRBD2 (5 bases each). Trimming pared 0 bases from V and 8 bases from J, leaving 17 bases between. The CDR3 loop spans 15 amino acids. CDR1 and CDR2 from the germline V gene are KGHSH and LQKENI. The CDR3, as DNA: TGTGCCAGCTCACCACCGGGGAGCCAGACGGGACAGCAGTACTTC. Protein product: CASSPPGSQTGQQYF.